The present T cell receptor beta chain was sequenced within a study of tissue T cells after allogeneic stem cell transplantation. For the study at large: Smaller viable blood or marrow samples skipped sorting for direct DNA extraction.

In germline, CDR1 is SGHNT, CDR2 YYREEE (reference sequence). Germline trimming cut 2 bases from V and 7 bases from J; bases unmatched to any gene: 4. The CDR3 runs to 13 residues. This table comes from immunoSEQ multiplex PCR, and its TCRdb copy is limited to in-frame clones, with some not included. This repertoire shows 26,000 or so clones, about 90% found once; its top ten account for approximately 2%. Material: blood, obtained before transplantation. The source is a male donor aged 60 or older who later had graft-versus-host disease after an allogeneic stem cell transplant. The rearrangement links TRBV5-4 to TRBJ2-3, with 7 bases fitting TRBD1. The CDR3 here is CASSFNRGYTQYF. CDR3 in DNA: TGTGCCAGCAGCTTCAACAGGGGATATACGCAGTATTTT.